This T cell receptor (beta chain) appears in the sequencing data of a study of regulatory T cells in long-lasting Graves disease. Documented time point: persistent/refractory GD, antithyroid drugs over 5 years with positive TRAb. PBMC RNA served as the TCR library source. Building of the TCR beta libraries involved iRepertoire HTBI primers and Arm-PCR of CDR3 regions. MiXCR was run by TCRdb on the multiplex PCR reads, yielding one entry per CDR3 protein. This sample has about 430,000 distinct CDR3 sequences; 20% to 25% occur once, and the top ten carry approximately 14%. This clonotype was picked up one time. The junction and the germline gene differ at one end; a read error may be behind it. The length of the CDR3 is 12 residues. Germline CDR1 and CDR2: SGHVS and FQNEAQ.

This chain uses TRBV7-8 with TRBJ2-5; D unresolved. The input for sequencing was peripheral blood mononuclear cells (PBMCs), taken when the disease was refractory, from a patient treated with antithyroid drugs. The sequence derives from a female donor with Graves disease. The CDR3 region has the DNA TGTGCCAGCAGCTTCGGGCGGAGCCACGCGCACTTC. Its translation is CASSFGRSHAHF.